The 20 T cell receptor beta chains below come from one sample, sequenced in a study of blood T cell repertoires in COVID-19. The repertoire was sequenced with immunoSEQ multiplex PCR; TCRdb's copy has only in-frame clones and lacks some. The table has more than 300,000 clones, roughly 90% seen once. The sequenced sample consisted of PBMCs or T cells enriched from blood (not recorded which). Receptor source: a woman in her twenties or thirties who had recovered from COVID-19.

V gene TRBV18 combines with J gene TRBJ2-2; 10 bases align to TRBD2. With 5 bases clipped from V and 4 bases from J, the junction kept 10 bases outside the gene matches. The CDR3 covers 17 residues. Germline CDR1 and CDR2: KGHSH and LQKENI. The DNA for the CDR3 is TGTGCCAGCTCAACTAGCGGGACCCGCCGGGTCACCGGGGAGCTGTTTTTT. It codes for CASSTSGTRRVTGELFF. Full variable domain (outside the CDR3, taken from reference TRBV18 and TRBJ2-2): NAGVMQNPRHLVRRRGQEARLRCSPMKGHSHVYWYRQLPEEGLKFMVYLQKENIIDESGMPKERFSAEFPKEGPSILRIQQVVRGDSAAYFCASSTSGTRRVTGELFFGEGSRLTVL.

The chain recombines TRBV24-1 with TRBJ2-1; perhaps TRBD1 as D (7 bases). Trimming took 1 base from V and 8 from J, leaving 17 bases between them. The CDR3 runs to 16 residues. The germline CDR1 and CDR2 sequences are KGHDR and SFDVKD. CDR3 in amino acids: CATSDFRGVPTDEQFF. The CDR3, as DNA: TGTGCCACCAGTGATTTCAGGGGGGTCCCAACAGATGAGCAGTTCTTC.

The chain recombines TRBV19 with TRBJ1-5; a possible D gene is TRBD1 (5 bases). Trimming removed 3 bases at V and 0 bases at J, with 18 bases between. This CDR3 is built from 18 residues. The germline gives CDR1 LNHDA, CDR2 SQIVND (reference sequence). The CDR3 DNA reads TGTGCCAGTAGTATCACAGGACAAAGGCCTTATAGCAATCAGCCCCAGCATTTT. Translation gives CASSITGQRPYSNQPQHF.

This sequence joins TRBV4-2 and TRBJ2-3, with 10 bases aligning to TRBD2. The germline CDR1 and CDR2 sequences are LGHNA and YNFKEQ. CDR3 length: 16 residues. V gave up 4 bases and J gave up 4 bases; unmatched junction bases: 8. As DNA, the CDR3 is TGTGCCAGCAGCCCCTCCCTTAGCGGGAGGCCAGATACGCAGTATTTT. It encodes CASSPSLSGRPDTQYF.

In nucleotides, the CDR3 is TGTGCCAGCAGCGCGACAGGGATTACTGGAAACACCATATATTTT. This sequence encodes CASSATGITGNTIYF. The chain has TRBV9 and TRBJ1-3; TRBD1 matches at 7 bases. This CDR3 has 15 residues. The germline V gene has CDR1 SGDLS and CDR2 YYNGEE. With V trimmed by 3 bases and J by 2 bases, 5 bases remained unmatched.

The V and J genes are TRBV5-4 and TRBJ1-1; 7 bases line up with TRBD1. This CDR3 is 14 amino acids long. The junction had 3 bases not matched to a gene; V was cut back by 0 bases and J by 4 bases. The germline CDR1 and CDR2 sequences are SGHNT and YYREEE (reference sequence). CDR3: CASSLGDSPTEAFF. The CDR3 DNA follows: TGTGCCAGCAGCTTGGGGGACAGCCCCACTGAAGCTTTCTTT.

The chain joins TRBV12-3 or TRBV12-4 to TRBJ2-7; 12 nucleotides agree with TRBD2. The V gene end was trimmed by 6 bases and the J gene end by 12 bases; junction bases not matched to a gene: 9. The CDR3 length is 13 residues. CDR3 protein: CASRTSGGALSYF. The CDR3 DNA reads TGTGCCAGCAGGACTAGCGGGGGAGCTCTTTCGTACTTC.

V is TRBV21-1 and J is TRBJ1-5; the table's D call, TRBD1, has no DNA check behind it. TRBV21-1 is a documented pseudogene. This CDR3 has 14 amino acids. In DNA, the CDR3 is TGTGCCAGCGGACAGGGGGAGGGCAATCAGCCCCAGCATTTT. As protein: CASGQGEGNQPQHF.

The chain employs TRBV14 and TRBJ2-7, with 8 bases aligning to TRBD1. This CDR3 contains 21 residues. The junction had 24 bases not matched to a gene; V was cut back by 4 bases and J by 1 base. From germline, CDR1 is SGHDN and CDR2 FVKESK. The DNA for the CDR3 is TGTGCCAGCAGCCCCTTCTCGGGCGTCCTGAGTCATACAGGGGGTTCCTACGAGCAGTACTTC. Encoded protein: CASSPFSGVLSHTGGSYEQYF.

This chain links TRBV6-5 with TRBJ1-6; D perhaps matches TRBD1 (5 bases). CDR3 length equals 15 residues. Germline values: CDR1 MNHEY, CDR2 SVGAGI. Trimming shortened V by 5 bases and J by 7 bases, and 15 bases separated the two germline ends. The CDR3 region is CASSTLREGNSPLHF. DNA of the CDR3: TGTGCCAGCAGTACCCTCAGGGAAGGGAATTCACCCCTCCACTTT.

This rearrangement joins TRBV5-4 to TRBJ2-7; tentative D call: TRBD1 (6 bases). Trimming removed 3 bases from V and 3 bases from J, with 13 bases in between. Germline CDR1 reads SGHNT; CDR2 reads YYREEE (reference sequence). This CDR3 contains 14 residues. CDR3: CASSSTSGVYEQYF. The DNA for the CDR3 is TGTGCCAGCAGCTCAACTTCAGGGGTCTACGAGCAGTACTTC.

V and J are TRBV7-9 and TRBJ1-1; TRBD1 agrees at 7 bases. Trimming removed 4 bases from V and 3 bases from J; junction bases left unmatched: 5. Germline V lookup: CDR1 SEHNR, CDR2 FQNEAQ (reference sequence). The CDR3 runs to 14 residues. The CDR3 sequence is CASSSGTADTEAFF. The DNA of the CDR3 is TGTGCCAGCAGCTCAGGGACAGCCGACACTGAAGCTTTCTTT.

Only a few counts were recorded for this clone. The V call is TRBV7-9, the J call TRBJ2-7; a possible D gene is TRBD1 (5 bases). The CDR3 runs to 14 residues. Looked up from germline, CDR1 is SEHNR and CDR2 is FQNEAQ (reference sequence). V gave up 3 bases and J gave up 2 bases, with 11 bases separating them. The CDR3 DNA reads as TGTGCCAGCAGCTTCCAGGGCGGACCCTACGAGCAGTACTTC. As protein: CASSFQGGPYEQYF.

The genes are TRBV6-5 and TRBJ1-2; a possible D gene is TRBD1 (6 bases). V lost 7 bases and J lost 6, with 12 bases in between. CDR1 and CDR2 from the germline V gene are MNHEY and SVGAGI. The CDR3 loop spans 12 amino acids. The CDR3: CASISGAHGYTF. The CDR3 bases are TGTGCCAGCATTTCAGGGGCGCATGGCTACACCTTC.

The chain recombines TRBV27 with TRBJ1-1; 11 bases agree with TRBD1. Germline assignment: CDR1 MNHEY and CDR2 SMNVEV (reference sequence). V lost 6 bases to trimming and J lost 1 base; unmatched junction nucleotides: 4. This CDR3 spans 15 amino acids. CDR3 in DNA: TGTGCCAGCAGGGCGGGGACAGGGGGGAACACTGAAGCTTTCTTT. Its translation is CASRAGTGGNTEAFF.

This clone was seen only a few times. This chain uses TRBV6-6 with TRBJ2-1, with 10 bases fitting TRBD2. Germline V gives CDR1 MNHNY, CDR2 SVGAGI (reference sequence). V trimming: 7 bases; J trimming: 2 bases; junction bases outside the gene matches: 8. The CDR3 spans 16 residues. This CDR3 is CASTPGLAETYNEQFF. The CDR3 DNA is TGTGCCAGCACCCCAGGACTAGCGGAGACCTACAATGAGCAGTTCTTC.

This chain connects TRBV29-1 to TRBJ2-3; 10 bases align to TRBD2. The CDR3 spans 16 residues. The V gene's germline CDR1 is SQVTM and CDR2 ANQGSEA. J was trimmed by 0 bases and V by 6 bases; bases with no gene match: 9. CDR3 residues: CSVKRTSGTSTDTQYF. The CDR3 coding sequence is TGCAGCGTAAAGAGAACTAGCGGGACTAGCACAGATACGCAGTATTTT.

The rearrangement links TRBV3-1 (or the pseudogene TRBV3-2) to TRBJ1-6; D unresolved. Trimming removed 4 bases at V and 10 bases at J, with 11 bases between. CDR3 length: 13 residues. Germline V lookup: CDR1 LGHDT, CDR2 YNNKEL (reference sequence). For the CDR3, the DNA is TGTGCCAGCAGCCCCGCGCCCTTATCACCCCTCCACTTT. It specifies CASSPAPLSPLHF.

The chain links TRBV5-4 to TRBJ2-2; no firm D call. The CDR3 consists of 13 residues. The germline V and J ends were trimmed by 3 bases and 4 bases, with 7 bases remaining between them. Per germline, CDR1 SGHNT and CDR2 YYREEE (reference sequence). The CDR3 nucleotides read TGTGCCAGCAGCTGGGCGAGCACCGGGGAGCTGTTTTTT. Protein: CASSWASTGELFF.

The rearrangement uses TRBV27 and TRBJ1-4; 10 bases line up with TRBD1. The CDR3 covers 13 residues. Germline V gives CDR1 MNHEY, CDR2 SMNVEV (reference sequence). The J segment lost 7 bases and the V segment lost 8 bases, leaving 4 bases of the junction unmatched. CDR3 in amino acids: CASGRDRGEKLFF. CDR3 nucleotide sequence: TGTGCCAGCGGCCGGGACAGGGGTGAAAAACTGTTTTTT.